The 21 T cell receptor beta chains below all came from one sample that was sequenced in a study of blood T cell repertoires in COVID-19. Clones were read by immunoSEQ multiplex PCR, and TCRdb kept only the in-frame ones, dropping some. The repertoire includes around 250,000 clones, about 87% of them detected once, and 2.5% to 3.5% sits in the top ten. Material: PBMCs or T cells enriched from blood (not recorded which). These receptors came from a woman between 35 and 50 years old who had been exposed to COVID-19.

This chain uses TRBV7-2 with TRBJ2-7, with D tentatively TRBD1 (6 bases). With 3 bases removed from V and 2 bases from J, the gap between germline ends came to 8 bases. Germline V gene sequence: CDR1 SGHTA, CDR2 FQGNSA. The CDR3 extends over 13 amino acids. The chain's CDR3 is CASSFGGPYEQYF. The CDR3 DNA follows: TGTGCCAGCAGCTTTGGGGGCCCCTACGAGCAGTACTTC.

The rearrangement links TRBV30 to TRBJ1-3; maybe TRBD1 (6 bases). This CDR3 is 15 amino acids long. Germline V gene lookup returns CDR1 GTSNPN and CDR2 SVGIG (reference sequence). The ends were cut back, 5 bases at V and 0 bases at J, with 14 bases in the middle. As DNA, the CDR3 is TGTGCCTGGGATACAGGGCTTAGCTCTGGAAACACCATATATTTT. Translation gives CAWDTGLSSGNTIYF.

This sequence joins TRBV3-1 (or the pseudogene TRBV3-2) and TRBJ2-3; 8 bases are a match to TRBD2. Germline V gene sequence: CDR1 LGHDT, CDR2 YNNKEL (reference sequence). This CDR3 region has 20 residues. V lost 0 bases, J lost 2 bases, and 16 bases stayed unmatched. CDR3 sequence: CASSQDSFTAGGYDTDTQYF. CDR3 nucleotide sequence: TGTGCCAGCAGCCAAGATAGTTTTACGGCGGGAGGATATGACACAGATACGCAGTATTTT.

In nucleotides, the CDR3 is TGTGCCAGCTCACCACCAGACAGGGGCTATGGCTACACCTTC. This codes for CASSPPDRGYGYTF. The chain joins TRBV18 to TRBJ1-2; 8 nucleotides match TRBD1. Germline V CDR1 and CDR2: KGHSH, LQKENI. V lost 0 bases and J lost 4; bases outside the gene matches: 1. The CDR3 runs to 14 residues.

J is TRBJ1-5 and V is TRBV27, with 7 nucleotides matching TRBD1. CDR1 MNHEY and CDR2 SMNVEV come from the germline V gene (reference sequence). The CDR3 contains 15 residues. Losses at the gene ends were 6 bases for V and 3 bases for J; bases not matched to a gene: 8. As DNA, the CDR3 is TGTGCCAGCAGCACGATAACAGGGGTCAATCAGCCCCAGCATTTT. It yields the protein CASSTITGVNQPQHF.

This chain joins TRBV30 and TRBJ2-3; 9 bases are a match to TRBD2. The CDR3 is 15 amino acids. Germline assignment: CDR1 GTSNPN and CDR2 SVGIG (reference sequence). V lost 1 base and J lost 1; bases outside the gene matches: 3. As DNA, the CDR3 is TGTGCCTGGAGTGGGCCTAGCGGGGGCACAGATACGCAGTATTTT. Residues: CAWSGPSGGTDTQYF. The entire variable domain, with the rest obtained from reference TRBV30 and TRBJ2-3, is as follows: SQTIHQWPATLVQPVGSPLSLECTVEGTSNPNLYWYRQAAGRGLQLLFYSVGIGQISSEVPQNLSASRPQDRQFILSSKKLLLSDSGFYLCAWSGPSGGTDTQYFGPGTRLTVL.

This chain joins TRBV6-5 and TRBJ2-1; 11 nucleotides agree with TRBD2. The germline V gene encodes CDR1 MNHEY and CDR2 SVGAGI. The CDR3 sequence is 15 residues long. V was clipped by 6 bases and J by 2 bases; unmatched bases: 3. Written as DNA, the CDR3 is TGTGCCAGCAGCTTGACTAGCGGGGCCTACAATGAGCAGTTCTTC. Encoded protein: CASSLTSGAYNEQFF.

This chain joins TRBV5-6 and TRBJ2-7; the match to TRBD1 covers 11 bases. Losses at the gene ends were 4 bases for V and 9 bases for J; bases not matched to a gene: 12. The CDR3 runs to 15 residues. Germline lookup yields CDR1 SGHDT and CDR2 YYEEEE. For the CDR3, the DNA is TGTGCCAGCAGCGAAGCCGGGACAGGGGGTAGGGTGCAGTACTTC. It yields the protein CASSEAGTGGRVQYF.

V usage is TRBV7-2 and J usage is TRBJ1-1, with D unclear. V shed 4 bases and J shed 0 bases, with 18 bases lying between them. The CDR3 totals 17 residues. The V gene's germline CDR1 is SGHTA and CDR2 FQGNSA. In DNA form, the CDR3 reads TGTGCCAGCAGCTCGCACCGGGAGGTTCCCTTGAACACTGAAGCTTTCTTT. Its protein is CASSSHREVPLNTEAFF. Looking up the rest from reference TRBV7-2 and TRBJ1-1 gives the full variable domain: GAGVSQSPSNKVTEKGKDVELRCDPISGHTALYWYRQSLGQGLEFLIYFQGNSAPDKSGLPSDRFSAERTGGSVSTLTIQRTQQEDSAVYLCASSSHREVPLNTEAFFGQGTRLTVV.

This sequence joins TRBV28 and TRBJ2-1; D remains ambiguous. Trimming pared 6 bases from V and 2 bases from J, leaving 11 bases between. Germline values: CDR1 MDHEN, CDR2 SYDVKM. The CDR3 runs 14 residues. CDR3 residues: CASRSGIPYNEQFF. In DNA form, the CDR3 reads TGTGCCAGCAGATCAGGAATCCCCTACAATGAGCAGTTCTTC.

The chain recombines TRBV19 with TRBJ2-1; D may be TRBD1 (7 bases). The length of the CDR3 is 15 residues. The ends were cut back, 5 bases at V and 4 bases at J, with 15 bases in the middle. Germline values: CDR1 LNHDA, CDR2 SQIVND (reference sequence). The CDR3 coding sequence is TGTGCCAGTAGTTTAGGGGGCGGGATATACAATGAGCAGTTCTTC. Amino acids: CASSLGGGIYNEQFF.

This chain links TRBV9 with TRBJ2-1; 12 nucleotides align to TRBD2. V dropped 3 bases and J dropped 6; count of bases not matched to a gene: 1. This CDR3 contains 14 residues. Germline assignment: CDR1 SGDLS and CDR2 YYNGEE. The CDR3 DNA reads TGTGCCAGCAGCGCTAGCGGGAGGGCCAATGAGCAGTTCTTC. Translating it yields CASSASGRANEQFF.

This clone was picked up one time. This chain uses TRBV27 with TRBJ2-3; TRBD2 agrees at 7 bases. V shed 10 bases and J 1 base; nucleotides not matched to a gene: 5. Germline V gene sequence: CDR1 MNHEY, CDR2 SMNVEV (reference sequence). The CDR3 loop spans 13 amino acids. In nucleotides, the CDR3 is TGTGCCACCAAAACTAGCGGCACAGATACGCAGTATTTT. Amino acids: CATKTSGTDTQYF.

This clone was detected only once. CDR3 DNA sequence: TGTGCCTGGCAGGCCCCGGCCGGCGTGAATCAGCCCCAGCATTTT. Protein product: CAWQAPAGVNQPQHF. This sequence joins TRBV30 and TRBJ1-5; D gene unclear. The CDR3 spans 15 residues. V lost 5 bases, J lost 4 bases, and 18 bases lay in between. From germline, CDR1 is GTSNPN and CDR2 SVGIG (reference sequence).

The chain has TRBV4-1 and TRBJ2-1; 7 positions match TRBD2. Germline values: CDR1 MGHRA, CDR2 YSYEKL. The V gene end was trimmed by 1 base and the J gene end by 1 base; junction bases not matched to a gene: 4. The CDR3 consists of 16 residues. This chain's CDR3 is CASSQGGGISYNEQFF. The CDR3 bases are TGCGCCAGCAGCCAAGGGGGGGGGATTTCCTACAATGAGCAGTTCTTC.

The rearrangement links TRBV6-5 to TRBJ1-5; 9 nucleotides match TRBD1. The V segment lost 7 bases and the J segment 0 bases; nucleotides outside the gene matches: 4. This CDR3 region has 15 residues. Per the germline V gene, CDR1 is MNHEY and CDR2 is SVGAGI. Here the CDR3 reads CASNRQGDSNQPQHF. The DNA of the CDR3 is TGTGCCAGCAATAGACAGGGGGATAGCAATCAGCCCCAGCATTTT.

The V gene is TRBV23-1, the J gene TRBJ2-1, with 10 bases matching TRBD2. TRBV23-1 qualifies as an ORF whose function is uncertain. V dropped 0 bases and J dropped 7; count of bases not matched to a gene: 15. This CDR3 region has 19 residues. The DNA of the CDR3 is TGCGCCAGCAGTCAATCCAGGCTAGCGGGAGCAGTTTATTGGAATGAGCAGTTCTTC. Protein sequence: CASSQSRLAGAVYWNEQFF.

The J gene is TRBJ2-1, the V gene TRBV28; D remains ambiguous. CDR3 length: 15 amino acids. CDR1 and CDR2 from the germline V gene are MDHEN and SYDVKM. Trimming stripped 8 bases from V and 3 bases from J, with 17 bases between. CDR3 sequence (DNA): TGTGCCAGCCATGACTTTGCCCGTCACTACAATGAGCAGTTCTTC. Amino acids: CASHDFARHYNEQFF.

The gene calls are TRBV6-2 or TRBV6-3 and TRBJ1-1; D is undetermined. Deletions cut 2 bases from V and 5 bases from J, with 12 bases between. In germline, CDR1 is MNHEY, CDR2 SVGEGT. This CDR3 spans 14 amino acids. The chain's CDR3 is CASSYRGRGTEAFF. CDR3 DNA: TGTGCCAGCAGTTACCGGGGAAGAGGGACTGAAGCTTTCTTT.

The genes are TRBV11-1 and TRBJ2-3, with D perhaps matching TRBD2 (5 bases). The CDR3 is made up of 15 amino acids. Germline V lookup: CDR1 SGHAT, CDR2 FQDESV (reference sequence). V lost 5 bases and J 4 bases, leaving 16 bases between the germline ends. CDR3 sequence reads: CASSPTGFGADTQYF. DNA for the CDR3: TGTGCCAGCAGCCCCACCGGTTTCGGGGCAGATACGCAGTATTTT.

J is TRBJ2-1 and V is TRBV19, with 7 bases fitting TRBD1. This CDR3 is 15 amino acids long. The germline gives CDR1 LNHDA, CDR2 SQIVND (reference sequence). The junction had 5 bases not matched to a gene; V was cut back by 1 base and J by 5 bases. The CDR3: CASSIGGGYDNEQFF. The CDR3 DNA sequence: TGTGCCAGTAGTATAGGAGGGGGCTATGACAATGAGCAGTTCTTC.